A selection of T cell receptor beta chains follows, all from one sample in a study of chronic HIV infection and antiretroviral therapy. TCRdb called the 5' RACE reads again in MiXCR, with one record for every CDR3 protein. The data show 45,000 to 60,000 distinct CDR3 sequences, with about 18% seen just once and 2.8% held by the top ten. Sequencing was done on a sample of peripheral blood. These receptors were obtained from an adult who had HIV and had not received antiretroviral therapy, or was an uninfected healthy control (not recorded which). Each CDR3 is given with its conserved first and last residue. D genes are given only for firm matches. A clone size is listed for some rows: how often the clone was seen (once, few, many), or a class if it is expanded.

abundance: few; d_gene: .; v_gene: TRBV28; j_gene: TRBJ1-3; CDR3aa: CASSPPRASGDTIYF; CDR3nt: TGTGCCAGCAGTCCACCAAGGGCTTCTGGAGACACCATATATTTT
abundance: .; d_gene: .; v_gene: TRBV28; j_gene: TRBJ1-4; CDR3aa: CASSFPNEKLFF; CDR3nt: TGTGCCAGCAGTTTTCCTAATGAAAAACTGTTTTTT
abundance: .; d_gene: .; v_gene: TRBV28; j_gene: TRBJ1-1; CDR3aa: CASSSLKGANTEAFF; CDR3nt: TGTGCCAGCAGTTCCCTCAAAGGGGCGAACACTGAAGCTTTCTTT
abundance: many; d_gene: TRBD2; v_gene: TRBV29-1; j_gene: TRBJ2-7; CDR3aa: CSVEDLAGGEQYF; CDR3nt: TGCAGCGTTGAAGATCTAGCGGGAGGCGAGCAGTACTTC
abundance: few; d_gene: .; v_gene: TRBV9; j_gene: TRBJ2-1; CDR3aa: CASSSAPSYEQFF; CDR3nt: TGTGCCAGCAGCTCCGCCCCGAGCTATGAGCAGTTCTTC
abundance: few; d_gene: TRBD2; v_gene: TRBV5-4; j_gene: TRBJ2-5; CDR3aa: CASSLALWTSGDFETQYF; CDR3nt: TGTGCCAGCAGCTTGGCCCTGTGGACTAGCGGGGATTTCGAGACCCAGTACTTC
abundance: .; d_gene: .; v_gene: TRBV24-1; j_gene: TRBJ2-1; CDR3aa: CATSDLHSTREQFF; CDR3nt: TGTGCCACCAGTGATTTGCATTCTACAAGGGAGCAGTTCTTC
abundance: .; d_gene: .; v_gene: TRBV28; j_gene: TRBJ2-3; CDR3aa: CASSLGQLSTDTQYF; CDR3nt: TGTGCCAGCAGTTTGGGGCAACTTAGCACAGATACGCAGTATTTT
abundance: .; d_gene: TRBD1; v_gene: TRBV11-2; j_gene: TRBJ1-1; CDR3aa: CASSWTGATEAFF; CDR3nt: TGTGCCAGCAGTTGGACAGGTGCCACTGAAGCTTTCTTT
abundance: .; d_gene: .; v_gene: TRBV14; j_gene: TRBJ2-1; CDR3aa: CASSQDYQGRANEQFF; CDR3nt: TGTGCCAGCAGCCAAGATTATCAGGGAAGGGCCAATGAGCAGTTCTTC
abundance: .; d_gene: TRBD2; v_gene: TRBV15; j_gene: TRBJ2-1; CDR3aa: CATSGDGLAGFYNEQFF; CDR3nt: TGTGCCACCAGCGGCGATGGACTAGCGGGATTCTACAATGAGCAGTTCTTC
abundance: .; d_gene: .; v_gene: TRBV27; j_gene: TRBJ2-5; CDR3aa: CASSWDAGETQYF; CDR3nt: TGTGCCAGCAGTTGGGACGCCGGAGAGACCCAGTACTTC
abundance: few; d_gene: TRBD2; v_gene: TRBV20-1; j_gene: TRBJ2-7; CDR3aa: CSAWTSGTGEQYF; CDR3nt: TGCAGTGCTTGGACTAGCGGGACTGGCGAGCAGTACTTC
abundance: .; d_gene: TRBD2; v_gene: TRBV7-9; j_gene: TRBJ2-7; CDR3aa: CASSPWTSGRHYEQYF; CDR3nt: TGTGCCAGCAGCCCTTGGACTAGCGGGAGACATTACGAGCAGTACTTC
abundance: once; d_gene: .; v_gene: TRBV5-5; j_gene: TRBJ2-3; CDR3aa: CASSPGTVDTQYF; CDR3nt: TGTGCCAGCAGCCCGGGGACTGTGGATACGCAGTATTTT
abundance: few; d_gene: .; v_gene: TRBV28; j_gene: TRBJ2-2; CDR3aa: CASSLLLPRDGTGELFF; CDR3nt: TGTGCCAGCAGTTTACTCCTTCCCCGGGACGGCACCGGGGAGCTGTTTTTT
abundance: .; d_gene: .; v_gene: TRBV12-3/TRBV12-4; j_gene: TRBJ2-3; CDR3aa: CASSIALLDTQYF; CDR3nt: TGTGCCAGCAGTATAGCTCTCTTAGATACGCAGTATTTT
abundance: .; d_gene: .; v_gene: TRBV5-1; j_gene: TRBJ1-1; CDR3aa: CASSLRGDMSTEAFF; CDR3nt: TGCGCCAGCAGCCTGAGGGGAGATATGAGTACTGAAGCTTTCTTT
abundance: few; d_gene: .; v_gene: TRBV2; j_gene: TRBJ1-5; CDR3aa: CASSEYGIGSQHF; CDR3nt: TGTGCCAGCAGTGAGTACGGTATTGGGTCCCAGCATTTT
abundance: few; d_gene: .; v_gene: TRBV2; j_gene: TRBJ1-1; CDR3aa: CASSARAEVYVAFF; CDR3nt: TGTGCCAGCAGTGCCAGGGCCGAGGTTTACGTAGCTTTCTTT